This TCR beta chain was sequenced for a study of T cells in Graves' hyperthyroidism and ophthalmopathy. The overall study: Peripheral blood sampling occurred at initial diagnosis, before any treatment. Whole-study findings and limits: Separating ophthalmopathy from stable hyperthyroidism was achieved by a 13 V-J model. Blood held most thyroid clonotypes expanded above 0.001 frequency.

Regions amplified from RNA transcripts were the TCR beta CDR3 regions. First-round RT-PCR of the TCR CDR3 relied on the HTBI primer set. One entry per CDR3 protein results from TCRdb running MiXCR on the multiplex PCR reads. The profile shows hundreds of thousands of distinct CDR3 sequences, 14% of them singletons. This clonotype was seen repeatedly, ten times or more. The antigen is unknown. Not enrolled were patients with uncontrolled infection, other autoimmune disease, pregnancy or lactation. With V trimmed by 6 bases and J by 2 bases, 4 bases remained unmatched. CDR3 length: 15 amino acids. Germline V gives CDR1 MNHEY, CDR2 SMNVEV (reference sequence).

Sequenced: blood. This TCR was recovered from a woman aged 18-29 years with Graves' hyperthyroidism. The V call is TRBV27, the J call TRBJ2-1; 10 positions agree with TRBD2. The CDR3 is CASSVSGRPYNEQFF. The CDR3, as DNA: TGTGCCAGCAGCGTTAGCGGGAGGCCCTACAATGAGCAGTTCTTC.